These 17 T cell receptor beta chains originate from one sample sequenced in a study of T cell clusters in autoimmune cytopenias. TRB was amplified from 250 ng of peripheral blood genomic DNA per sample. TRB rearrangements were amplified by touch-down multiplex PCR with mixed TRB-A/B primers. TCRdb re-called the multiplex PCR reads; every CDR3 protein appears as one record, without DNA. The table for this sample gives 4,100 or so distinct CDR3 sequences. Specimen: peripheral blood. These receptors originate from a human donor with an autoimmune cytopenia or autoimmune hepatitis (not recorded which).

The chain has TRBV6-1 and TRBJ2-2; the TCRdb D gene call, TRBD2, has no DNA to confirm it. This CDR3 is built from 17 residues. CDR1 MNHNS and CDR2 SASEGT come from the germline V gene. Here the CDR3 reads CASSEAPLAGASGELFF.

J is TRBJ2-3 and V is TRBV20-1; TCRdb picks TRBD2, but there is no DNA to check that call. The CDR3 consists of 18 residues. Looked up from germline, CDR1 is DFQATT and CDR2 is SNEGSKA (reference sequence). CDR3 region: CSARDSSPSGRSTDTQYF.

V and J are TRBV30 and TRBJ2-2. CDR1 and CDR2 from the germline V gene are GTSNPN and SVGIG (reference sequence). This CDR3 is built from 14 residues. The CDR3 region is CAWTGGWYTGELFF. The full variable domain, rest sourced from reference TRBV30 and TRBJ2-2, is SQTIHQWPATLVQPVGSPLSLECTVEGTSNPNLYWYRQAAGRGLQLLFYSVGIGQISSEVPQNLSASRPQDRQFILSSKKLLLSDSGFYLCAWTGGWYTGELFFGEGSRLTVL.

V usage is TRBV27 and J usage is TRBJ1-2; absent DNA, TCRdb's TRBD1 call cannot be checked. The V gene's germline CDR1 is MNHEY and CDR2 SMNVEV (reference sequence). The CDR3 spans 14 residues. CDR3 amino acids: CASSRRQGYYGYTF.

The chain uses TRBV11-1 and TRBJ2-6. CDR3 length: 14 amino acids. Germline V gene data show CDR1 as SGHAT and CDR2 as FQDESV (reference sequence). The CDR3 region is CASSRRSGANVLTF. Together with reference TRBV11-1 and TRBJ2-6, the CDR3 gives the full variable domain: EAEVAQSPRYKITEKSQAVAFWCDPISGHATLYWYRQILGQGPELLVQFQDESVVDDSQLPKDRFSAERLKGVDSTLKIQPAELGDSAMYLCASSRRSGANVLTFGAGSRLTVL.

The chain uses TRBV27 and TRBJ2-3. The V gene's germline CDR1 is MNHEY and CDR2 SMNVEV (reference sequence). This CDR3 spans 13 amino acids. The CDR3: CASSVLVRDTQYF.

This clonotype shows up as medium-sized by frequency. The chain uses TRBV30 and TRBJ2-7; TCRdb picks TRBD1, but there is no DNA to check that call. This CDR3 comprises 15 residues. Germline-derived CDR1 and CDR2 are GTSNPN and SVGIG (reference sequence). Here the CDR3 reads CAWSVGAGMAYEQYF.

This clonotype is deemed medium-sized by its frequency. The chain is built from TRBV30 and TRBJ2-2; lacking DNA, the TRBD1 call made by TCRdb goes unchecked. The CDR3 spans 13 residues. Germline V gene lookup returns CDR1 GTSNPN and CDR2 SVGIG (reference sequence). The CDR3 is CAWSQGATGELFF.

V gene TRBV29-1 combines with J gene TRBJ2-5; TCRdb names TRBD1, which stays unverified in the absence of DNA. CDR1 and CDR2 from the germline V gene are SQVTM and ANQGSEA. This CDR3 has 13 residues. The CDR3 is CSGRQGAQETQYF.

This clonotype is labeled medium-sized based on frequency. The chain uses TRBV5-6 and TRBJ2-3; with no DNA, the TCRdb D assignment of TRBD1 cannot be verified. This CDR3 has 14 residues. Germline V CDR1 and CDR2: SGHDT, YYEEEE. This CDR3 reads CASSLQGRTDTQYF.

The chain recombines TRBV6-5 with TRBJ2-3; with no DNA, the TCRdb D assignment of TRBD1 cannot be verified. CDR1 and CDR2 from the germline V gene are MNHEY and SVGAGI. The CDR3 sequence is 16 residues long. CDR3 amino acids: CASSYLQGRGTDTQYF.

This rearrangement joins TRBV7-9 to TRBJ1-4; checking the TCRdb D call of TRBD1 is not possible without DNA. From germline, CDR1 is SEHNR and CDR2 FQNEAQ (reference sequence). This CDR3 contains 14 residues. The chain's CDR3 is CASSLAYGGEKLFF.

This chain links TRBV12-3 or TRBV12-4 with TRBJ1-5; TCRdb outputs TRBD1, but without DNA this stays unchecked. This CDR3 has 15 residues. The CDR3 protein is CASSPPQGPAQPQHF.

This chain joins TRBV5-4 and TRBJ2-2; checking the TCRdb D call of TRBD1 is not possible without DNA. CDR1 is SGHNT and CDR2 is YYREEE in the germline V gene (reference sequence). The CDR3 runs 14 residues. CDR3: CASSSRQGAGELFF.

The CDR3 sequence is CASSLGEGGGYTF. This rearrangement joins TRBV5-6 to TRBJ1-2; TCRdb's D gene call, TRBD1, goes unchecked for lack of DNA. The germline CDR1 and CDR2 sequences are SGHDT and YYEEEE. The CDR3 runs to 13 residues.

The V and J genes are TRBV5-1 and TRBJ2-3. Germline V gives CDR1 SGHRS, CDR2 YFSETQ. The CDR3 spans 14 residues. CDR3 sequence reads: CASSSGTSADTQYF.

By frequency, this clonotype is large (0.1 to 1%). The chain is built from TRBV13 and TRBJ2-1; TCRdb picks TRBD1, but there is no DNA to check that call. Germline V gene data show CDR1 as PRHDT and CDR2 as FYEKMQ (reference sequence). The CDR3 runs to 15 residues. The CDR3 is CASRRAGGGYNEQFF.